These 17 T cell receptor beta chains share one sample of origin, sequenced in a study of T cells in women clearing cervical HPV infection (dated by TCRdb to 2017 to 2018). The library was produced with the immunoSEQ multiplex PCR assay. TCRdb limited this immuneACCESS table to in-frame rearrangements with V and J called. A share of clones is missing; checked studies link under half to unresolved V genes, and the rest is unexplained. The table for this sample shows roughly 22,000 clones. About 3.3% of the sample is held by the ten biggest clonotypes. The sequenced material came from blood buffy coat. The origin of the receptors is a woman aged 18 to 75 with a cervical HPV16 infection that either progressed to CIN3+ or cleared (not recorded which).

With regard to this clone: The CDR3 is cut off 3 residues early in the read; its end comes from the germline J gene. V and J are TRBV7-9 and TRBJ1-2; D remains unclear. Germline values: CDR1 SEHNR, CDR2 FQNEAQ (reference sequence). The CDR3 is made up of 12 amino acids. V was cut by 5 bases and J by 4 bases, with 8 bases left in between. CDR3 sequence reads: CASSTDGYGYTF. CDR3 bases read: TGTGCCAGCAGCACAGACGGCTATGGC.

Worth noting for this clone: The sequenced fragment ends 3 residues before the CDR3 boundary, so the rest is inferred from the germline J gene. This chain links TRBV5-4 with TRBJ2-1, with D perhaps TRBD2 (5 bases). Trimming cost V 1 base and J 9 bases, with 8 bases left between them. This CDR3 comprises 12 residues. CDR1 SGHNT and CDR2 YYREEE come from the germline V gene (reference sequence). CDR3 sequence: CASSLTTSEQFF. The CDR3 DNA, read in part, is TGTGCCAGCAGCTTGACTACTAGTGAG.

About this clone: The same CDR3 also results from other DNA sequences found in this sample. The CDR3 spells CASSLQGAKETQYF. The sequenced part of the CDR3 DNA is TGTGCCAGCAGTTTACAGGGGGCCAAAGAGACC. The genes are TRBV28 and TRBJ2-5; 8 bases are shared with TRBD1. The read falls 3 residues short of the CDR3 end, and the missing part is taken from the germline J gene. Germline V gene data show CDR1 as MDHEN and CDR2 as SYDVKM. The junction had 2 bases not matched to a gene; V was cut back by 2 bases and J by 3 bases. This CDR3 region has 14 residues.

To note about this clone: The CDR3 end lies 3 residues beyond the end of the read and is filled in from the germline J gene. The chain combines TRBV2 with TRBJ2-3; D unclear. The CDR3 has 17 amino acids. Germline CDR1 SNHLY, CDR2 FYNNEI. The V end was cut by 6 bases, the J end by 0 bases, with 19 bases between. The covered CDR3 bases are TGTGCCAGCAGGAAAGGTTCACATCCTCCTAGCACAGATACG. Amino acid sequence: CASRKGSHPPSTDT. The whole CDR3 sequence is CASRKGSHPPSTDTQYF.

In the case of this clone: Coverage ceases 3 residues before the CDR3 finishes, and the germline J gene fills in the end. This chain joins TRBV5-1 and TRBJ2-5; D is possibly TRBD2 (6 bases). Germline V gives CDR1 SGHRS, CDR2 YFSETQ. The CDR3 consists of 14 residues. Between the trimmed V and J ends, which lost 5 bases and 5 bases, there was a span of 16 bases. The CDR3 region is CASSSGTQAETQYF. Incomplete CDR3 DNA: TGCGCCAGCAGTTCCGGGACTCAAGCGGAGACC.

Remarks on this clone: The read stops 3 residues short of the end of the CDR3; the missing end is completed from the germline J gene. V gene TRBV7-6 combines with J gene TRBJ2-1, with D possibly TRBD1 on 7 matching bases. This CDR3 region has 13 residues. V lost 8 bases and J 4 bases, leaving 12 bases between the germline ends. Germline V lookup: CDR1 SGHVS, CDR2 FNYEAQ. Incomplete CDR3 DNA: TGTGCCAGCGCGGGACAGATATACAATGAG. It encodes CASAGQIYNE. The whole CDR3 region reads CASAGQIYNEQFF.

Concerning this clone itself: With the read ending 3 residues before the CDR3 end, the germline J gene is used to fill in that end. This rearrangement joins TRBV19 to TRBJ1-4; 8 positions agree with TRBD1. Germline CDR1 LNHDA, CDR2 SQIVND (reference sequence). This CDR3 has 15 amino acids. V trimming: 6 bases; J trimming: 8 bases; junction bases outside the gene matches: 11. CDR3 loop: CASRGQQGVREKLFF. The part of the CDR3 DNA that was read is TGTGCCAGTAGAGGACAACAGGGGGTCAGGGAAAAA.

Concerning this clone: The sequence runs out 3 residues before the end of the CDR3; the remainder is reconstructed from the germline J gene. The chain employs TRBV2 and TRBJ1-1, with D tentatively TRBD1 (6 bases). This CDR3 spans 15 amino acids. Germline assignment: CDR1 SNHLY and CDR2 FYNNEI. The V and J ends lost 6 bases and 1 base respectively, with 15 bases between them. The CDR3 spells CASRENRVGNTEAFF. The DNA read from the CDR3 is TGTGCCAGCAGAGAAAACAGGGTGGGGAACACTGAA.

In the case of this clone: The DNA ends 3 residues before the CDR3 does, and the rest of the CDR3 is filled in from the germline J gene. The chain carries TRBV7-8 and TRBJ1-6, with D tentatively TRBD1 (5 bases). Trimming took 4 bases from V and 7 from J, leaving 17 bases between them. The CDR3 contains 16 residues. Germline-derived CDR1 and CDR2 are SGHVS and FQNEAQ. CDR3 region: CASSSSARDVNSPLHF. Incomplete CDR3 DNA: TGTGCCAGCAGCTCTAGCGCCAGGGACGTCAATTCACCC.

This CDR3 is CASSLLSGRDETQYF. Partial CDR3 DNA: TGTGCCAGCAGCTTGTTAAGTGGGCGCGATGAGACC. The chain joins TRBV5-6 to TRBJ2-5; D is undetermined. The read terminates 3 residues ahead of where the CDR3 ends, so the germline J gene completes it. The V gene's germline CDR1 is SGHDT and CDR2 YYEEEE. V lost 1 base, J lost 5 bases, and 15 bases lay in between. This CDR3 spans 15 amino acids.

The CDR3 here is CASSWGTSGYEQYF. CDR3 DNA (partial): TGTGCCAGCAGCTGGGGGACTAGCGGATACGAG. The chain is built from TRBV7-2 and TRBJ2-7; 11 nucleotides line up with TRBD2. The CDR3 end lies 3 residues beyond the end of the read and is filled in from the germline J gene. CDR1 and CDR2 from the germline V gene are SGHTA and FQGNSA. The CDR3 is 14 residues long. The V segment lost 4 bases and the J segment 4 bases; nucleotides outside the gene matches: 3.

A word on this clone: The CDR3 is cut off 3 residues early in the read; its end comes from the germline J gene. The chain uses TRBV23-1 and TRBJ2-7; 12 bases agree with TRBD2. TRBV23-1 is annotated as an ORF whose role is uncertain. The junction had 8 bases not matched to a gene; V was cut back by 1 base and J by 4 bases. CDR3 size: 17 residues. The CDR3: CASSQWQGLAGGYEQYF. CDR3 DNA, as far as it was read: TGCGCCAGCAGTCAATGGCAGGGACTAGCGGGTGGTTACGAG.

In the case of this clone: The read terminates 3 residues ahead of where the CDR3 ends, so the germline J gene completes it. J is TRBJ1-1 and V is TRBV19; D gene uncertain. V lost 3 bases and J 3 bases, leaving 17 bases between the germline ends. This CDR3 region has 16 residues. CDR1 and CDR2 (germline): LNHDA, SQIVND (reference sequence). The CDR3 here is CASSMQPQLRYTEAFF. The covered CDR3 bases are TGTGCCAGTAGTATGCAACCCCAATTAAGGTACACTGAA.

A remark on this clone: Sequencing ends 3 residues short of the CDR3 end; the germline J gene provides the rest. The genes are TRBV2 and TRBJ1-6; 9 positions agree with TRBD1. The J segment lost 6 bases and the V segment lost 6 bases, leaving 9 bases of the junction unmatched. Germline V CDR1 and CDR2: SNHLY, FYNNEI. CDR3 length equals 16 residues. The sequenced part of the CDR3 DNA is TGTGCCAGCAGGCTTTTCGGGGGACAGGGTAATTCACCC. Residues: CASRLFGGQGNSP. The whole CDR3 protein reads CASRLFGGQGNSPLHF.

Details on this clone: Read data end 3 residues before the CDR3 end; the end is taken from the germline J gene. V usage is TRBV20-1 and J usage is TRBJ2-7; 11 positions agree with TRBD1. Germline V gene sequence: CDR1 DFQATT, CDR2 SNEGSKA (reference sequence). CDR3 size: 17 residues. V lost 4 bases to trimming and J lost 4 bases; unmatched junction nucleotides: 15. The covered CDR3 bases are TGCAGTGCTAACATAGCAGGGGGGGACAGGGGGTCTTACGAG. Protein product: CSANIAGGDRGSYE. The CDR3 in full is CSANIAGGDRGSYEQYF.

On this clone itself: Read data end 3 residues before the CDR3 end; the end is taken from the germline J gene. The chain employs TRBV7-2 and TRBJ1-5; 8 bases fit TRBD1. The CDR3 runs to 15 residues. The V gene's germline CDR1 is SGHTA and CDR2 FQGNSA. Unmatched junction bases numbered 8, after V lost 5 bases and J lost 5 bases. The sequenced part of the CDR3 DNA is TGTGCCAGCAGCCCGGACGACAGGGGATATCAGCCC. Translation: CASSPDDRGYQP. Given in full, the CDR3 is CASSPDDRGYQPQHF.

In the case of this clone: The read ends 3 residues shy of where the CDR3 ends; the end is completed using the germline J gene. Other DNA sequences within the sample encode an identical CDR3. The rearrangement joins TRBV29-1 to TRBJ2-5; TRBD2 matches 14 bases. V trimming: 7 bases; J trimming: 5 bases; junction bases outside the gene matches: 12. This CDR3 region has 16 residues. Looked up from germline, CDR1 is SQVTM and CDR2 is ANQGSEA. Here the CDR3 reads CSAGWGLAGVGETQYF. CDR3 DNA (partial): TGCAGCGCCGGGTGGGGACTAGCGGGAGTCGGGGAGACC.